This T cell receptor (beta chain) originates from a study of T cell changes during pregnancy in multiple sclerosis. This CDR3 region has 15 residues. The V gene end was trimmed by 1 base and the J gene end by 3 bases; junction bases not matched to a gene: 7. Germline CDR1 is GTSNPN and CDR2 is SVGIG (reference sequence). The repertoire was sequenced with immunoSEQ multiplex PCR; TCRdb's copy has only in-frame clones and lacks some. The sample consists of about 20,000 clones, over 75% of them appearing once. The V and J genes are TRBV30 and TRBJ2-7, with 9 bases matching TRBD2. The receptor comes from a female donor with multiple sclerosis, enrolled in a pregnancy study. Source: CD8+ T cells from peripheral blood mononuclear cells, taken after pregnancy. The CDR3 spells CAWSGSGRSVYEQYF. CDR3 nucleotide sequence: TGTGCCTGGAGTGGTAGCGGGAGAAGTGTCTACGAGCAGTACTTC.